This TCR beta chain was observed in a study of T cell changes during pregnancy in multiple sclerosis. The CDR3 sequence is 12 residues long. The V and J ends lost 3 bases and 8 bases respectively, with 10 bases between them. Germline loops: CDR1 LNHDA, CDR2 SQIVND (reference sequence). TCRdb's copy holds only in-frame clones and misses some; the assay was immunoSEQ multiplex PCR. Among more than 60,000 clones listed, around 90% were seen once. Sequenced here: peripheral blood, sampled before pregnancy. V usage is TRBV19 and J usage is TRBJ1-2; D not resolved. This receptor was taken from a female donor with multiple sclerosis, enrolled in a pregnancy study. The CDR3 protein is CASSIRERGYTF. Written as DNA, the CDR3 is TGTGCCAGTAGTATTCGGGAGAGGGGCTACACCTTC.